This T cell receptor beta chain stems from a study of shared clonotypes between healthy human individuals. Trimming left V 5 bases short and J 5 bases short, with 16 bases between. The CDR3 contains 14 residues. Looked up from germline, CDR1 is SGHTA and CDR2 is FQGNSA. Only in-frame clones appear in the TCRdb table, and some are missing; sequencing was by immunoSEQ multiplex PCR. The table has more than 1,200,000 clones, around 98.5% seen once; the top ten hold 0.3% to 0.45%. The TCR was taken from a man aged 25 to 40 in good health. V usage is TRBV7-2 and J usage is TRBJ2-7, with D unclear. The sample consisted of naive CD4+ T cells sorted from blood. The subset here: CD45RA+ positively selected. The CDR3 sequence is CASSPSVGLDEQYF. CDR3 DNA sequence: TGTGCCAGCAGCCCGAGTGTTGGTCTAGACGAGCAGTACTTC.